Below, 16 T cell receptor beta chains from the same sample are listed, as sequenced in a study of cytomegalovirus exposure and HLA in healthy donors (TCRdb year 2017). Libraries came from the immunoSEQ multiplex PCR assay. For the multiplex PCR, a mixture combining 60 forward primers for TCR Vbeta segments and 13 reverse primers for TCR Jbeta segments was used. The immuneACCESS repertoire file appears here via TCRdb, limited to in-frame rearrangements. These files lack a portion of the clones; in checked studies, under half of the deficit traces to unresolved V genes, and the cause of the others is not known. The sample has some 130,000 clones on record. The ten largest account for approximately 1.6% of the sample. The sample was PBMCs. The receptors originated from a man younger than 35 in good health and CMV-seronegative.

The genes are TRBV7-9 and TRBJ2-7; 9 bases map to TRBD1. CDR3 length equals 14 residues. V was clipped by 3 bases and J by 3 bases; unmatched bases: 3. Per germline, CDR1 SEHNR and CDR2 FQNEAQ (reference sequence). CDR3 amino acids: CASSFRDRVYEQYF. The CDR3 nucleotides are TGTGCCAGCAGCTTCCGGGACAGGGTCTACGAGCAGTACTTC.

This chain links TRBV2 with TRBJ2-2; a possible D gene is TRBD2 (6 bases). Trimming shortened V by 8 bases and J by 6 bases, and 10 bases separated the two germline ends. Germline CDR1 reads SNHLY; CDR2 reads FYNNEI. There are 12 residues in the CDR3. CDR3 nucleotide sequence: TGTGCCAGCGGGAGGAGGGCCGGGGAGCTGTTTTTT. Its protein is CASGRRAGELFF.

The rearrangement uses TRBV5-4 and TRBJ1-2, with D maybe TRBD1 (5 bases). This CDR3 has 13 residues. V lost 5 bases to trimming and J lost 3 bases, with 11 bases between them. The germline V gene has CDR1 SGHNT and CDR2 YYREEE (reference sequence). CDR3 nucleotide sequence: TGTGCCAGCAGGCTGACAGAAGACTATGGCTACACCTTC. This gives the protein CASRLTEDYGYTF. Full variable domain (outside the CDR3, taken from reference TRBV5-4 and TRBJ1-2): ETGVTQSPTHLIKTRGQQVTLRCSSQSGHNTVSWYQQALGQGPQFIFQYYREEENGRGNFPPRFSGLQFPNYSSELNVNALELDDSALYLCASRLTEDYGYTFGSGTRLTVV.

The rearrangement uses TRBV5-1 and TRBJ2-3, with D possibly TRBD2 on 5 matching bases. The CDR3 contains 14 residues. The V end was cut by 4 bases, the J end by 0 bases, with 9 bases between. Germline CDR1 is SGHRS and CDR2 is YFSETQ. CDR3 bases: TGCGCCAGCAGCCCCGGGATTAGCACAGATACGCAGTATTTT. Protein: CASSPGISTDTQYF.

The V call is TRBV9, the J call TRBJ1-1; a possible D gene is TRBD1 (5 bases). The CDR3 covers 13 residues. Germline V gene data show CDR1 as SGDLS and CDR2 as YYNGEE. V lost 6 bases to trimming and J lost 0 bases, with 9 bases between them. The CDR3 here is CASKRDLNTEAFF. The DNA for the CDR3 is TGTGCCAGCAAGCGGGACCTGAACACTGAAGCTTTCTTT. Based on the CDR3 plus reference TRBV9 and TRBJ1-1, the full variable domain is DSGVTQTPKHLITATGQRVTLRCSPRSGDLSVYWYQQSLDQGLQFLIQYYNGEERAKGNILERFSAQQFPDLHSELNLSSLELGDSALYFCASKRDLNTEAFFGQGTRLTVV.

This rearrangement joins TRBV19 to TRBJ2-5; 9 bases align to TRBD2. The germline CDR1 and CDR2 sequences are LNHDA and SQIVND (reference sequence). V lost 0 bases and J lost 7; bases outside the gene matches: 9. This CDR3 comprises 16 residues. The CDR3 bases are TGTGCCAGTAGTATAGATGGAGCGGGGGGCCGGGTGACCCAGTACTTC. The encoded protein is CASSIDGAGGRVTQYF.

This chain connects TRBV4-3 to TRBJ1-6; weak D call: TRBD1 (5 bases). Germline V CDR1 and CDR2: LGHNA, YSLEER. This CDR3 is 16 amino acids long. V lost 0 bases and J 5 bases, leaving 11 bases between the germline ends. The CDR3 sequence is CASSQEGPPNNSPLHF. CDR3 bases: TGCGCCAGCAGCCAAGAGGGGCCACCTAATAATTCACCCCTCCACTTT.

The gene calls are TRBV2 and TRBJ2-2, with 10 bases identical to TRBD2. Germline-derived CDR1 and CDR2 are SNHLY and FYNNEI. With V trimmed by 4 bases and J by 4 bases, 12 bases remained unmatched. This CDR3 is built from 18 residues. In DNA, the CDR3 is TGTGCCAGCAGTGCTTGGGCTAGCGGGAGACAGGTCACCGGGGAGCTGTTTTTT. Protein product: CASSAWASGRQVTGELFF.

The chain carries TRBV7-9 and TRBJ2-3; 12 bases are shared with TRBD2. The ends lost 5 bases at V and 2 bases at J; junction bases unmatched: 5. This CDR3 is 16 amino acids long. Germline lookup yields CDR1 SEHNR and CDR2 FQNEAQ (reference sequence). For the CDR3, the DNA is TGTGCCAGCAGCCTTCTAGCGGGGGGGCCCACAGATACGCAGTATTTT. This gives the protein CASSLLAGGPTDTQYF.

The chain couples TRBV5-1 to TRBJ2-3, with a tentative D call TRBD1 (5 bases). Germline V lookup: CDR1 SGHRS, CDR2 YFSETQ. CDR3 length: 14 amino acids. Trimming left V 0 bases short and J 2 bases short, with 7 bases between. The CDR3 bases are TGCGCCAGCAGCTTGGGACAGTACACAGATACGCAGTATTTT. It translates to CASSLGQYTDTQYF.

The V call is TRBV5-1, the J call TRBJ1-1; 11 bases agree with TRBD1. J lost 1 base, V lost 1 base, and 6 bases had no gene match. CDR3 length: 17 residues. Germline-derived CDR1 and CDR2 are SGHRS and YFSETQ. CDR3 sequence reads: CASSLRDRGGWNTEAFF. The DNA of the CDR3 is TGCGCCAGCAGCTTGCGGGACAGGGGGGGGTGGAACACTGAAGCTTTCTTT.

The rearrangement joins TRBV4-3 to TRBJ2-5; the D is unclear. V shed 3 bases and J shed 1 base, with 12 bases lying between them. The CDR3 sequence is 15 residues long. CDR1 is LGHNA, CDR2 YSLEER, per germline. The CDR3 nucleotides are TGCGCCAGCAGCCAGTATTTCAGGATCCAAGAGACCCAGTACTTC. Protein product: CASSQYFRIQETQYF.

The gene calls are TRBV7-9 and TRBJ1-2; D remains unclear. The germline V gene encodes CDR1 SEHNR and CDR2 FQNEAQ (reference sequence). This CDR3 spans 13 amino acids. The V end was cut by 0 bases, the J end by 2 bases, with 4 bases between. The CDR3 protein is CASSLAQNYGYTF. The CDR3 DNA reads TGTGCCAGCAGCTTAGCACAGAACTATGGCTACACCTTC.

The chain joins TRBV7-8 to TRBJ2-7; 7 bases line up with TRBD2. The junction had 4 bases not matched to a gene; V was cut back by 1 base and J by 1 base. Germline-derived CDR1 and CDR2 are SGHVS and FQNEAQ. The CDR3 is 15 amino acids. The CDR3 reads CASSLEGRGSYEQYF. CDR3 nucleotide sequence: TGTGCCAGCAGCTTAGAGGGGCGGGGGTCCTACGAGCAGTACTTC.

The chain couples TRBV27 to TRBJ2-7; 7 positions match TRBD1. The trim removed 8 bases at V and 2 bases at J, leaving 9 bases unmatched. Germline-derived CDR1 and CDR2 are MNHEY and SMNVEV (reference sequence). The CDR3 contains 14 residues. DNA for the CDR3: TGTGCCAGCGCTATGGGACAGAGACCCTACGAGCAGTACTTC. The encoded protein is CASAMGQRPYEQYF.

The chain joins TRBV18 to TRBJ2-1; 16 bases map to TRBD2. Germline V gene data show CDR1 as KGHSH and CDR2 as LQKENI. J gave up 7 bases and V 0 bases, and 0 bases lay outside the gene matches. This CDR3 has 16 residues. The CDR3 here is CASSPPGLAGGNEQFF. For the CDR3, the DNA is TGTGCCAGCTCACCACCGGGACTAGCGGGGGGGAATGAGCAGTTCTTC. Full variable domain (rest looked up from reference TRBV18 and TRBJ2-1): NAGVMQNPRHLVRRRGQEARLRCSPMKGHSHVYWYRQLPEEGLKFMVYLQKENIIDESGMPKERFSAEFPKEGPSILRIQQVVRGDSAAYFCASSPPGLAGGNEQFFGPGTRLTVL.